The 27 T cell receptor beta chains given below trace back to one sample, sequenced in a study of beta chain features in type 1 diabetes (dated 2018 in TCRdb). Library generation was performed with the immunoSEQ multiplex PCR assay. The entire isolated RNA was reverse transcribed using the High Capacity cDNA Reverse Transcription Kit, and thus expressed TCRB transcripts were sequenced. Drawn from immuneACCESS, this table holds only the in-frame rearrangements with V and J called that TCRdb kept. Clones are partly lost; checked studies trace under half to an unresolved V gene and leave the rest unexplained. The sample records almost 350,000 clones, 7.5% to 9% of which are singletons. The top ten hold less than 0.5% of the sample. Sequenced input: central memory CD4+ T cells from blood. The receptors originated from a woman under 30 in good health.

The chain uses TRBV14 and TRBJ2-7; no clear D. CDR1 is SGHDN and CDR2 is FVKESK in the germline V gene. CDR3 length equals 14 residues. The germline V and J ends were trimmed by 4 bases and 7 bases, with 17 bases remaining between them. The CDR3, as DNA: TGTGCCAGCAGCCCACAGTGGTCCGTTTGGGAGCAGTACTTC. As protein: CASSPQWSVWEQYF. Combining the CDR3 with reference TRBV14 and TRBJ2-7 gives the whole variable domain EAGVTQFPSHSVIEKGQTVTLRCDPISGHDNLYWYRRVMGKEIKFLLHFVKESKQDESGMPNNRFLAERTGGTYSTLKVQPAELEDSGVYFCASSPQWSVWEQYFGPGTRLTVT.

A few counts support this clone. The chain recombines TRBV5-1 with TRBJ2-1; a weak D match, TRBD2 (6 bases). The CDR3 extends over 17 amino acids. The germline V gene has CDR1 SGHRS and CDR2 YFSETQ. Between the trimmed V and J ends, which lost 0 bases and 1 base, there was a span of 14 bases. The DNA for the CDR3 is TGCGCCAGCAGCTTGGCGATGGACCGGGAGTCCTACAATGAGCAGTTCTTC. Amino acids: CASSLAMDRESYNEQFF.

This clone was detected only a few times. The chain couples TRBV28 to TRBJ2-1; D is ambiguous. The CDR3 length is 12 residues. Trimming stripped 4 bases from V and 7 bases from J, with 8 bases between. In germline, CDR1 is MDHEN, CDR2 SYDVKM. This CDR3 is CASSWAWNEQFF. The CDR3 nucleotides are TGTGCCAGCAGTTGGGCTTGGAATGAGCAGTTCTTC.

This clone was observed a few times. The chain is built from TRBV15 and TRBJ2-1; TRBD2 is a possible D gene (5 bases). Trimming pared 3 bases from V and 3 bases from J, leaving 9 bases between. The germline gives CDR1 LNHNV, CDR2 YYDKDF (reference sequence). The CDR3 spans 14 residues. This CDR3 is CATSSAGNYNEQFF. In nucleotides, the CDR3 is TGTGCCACCAGCAGCGCGGGTAACTACAATGAGCAGTTCTTC.

V and J are TRBV7-6 and TRBJ1-5; TRBD1 agrees at 9 bases. The CDR3 is 14 amino acids. J gave up 6 bases and V 5 bases, and 5 bases lay outside the gene matches. The germline CDR1 and CDR2 sequences are SGHVS and FNYEAQ. The CDR3 nucleotides read TGTGCCAGCAGCCCTGGGACAGGGCGTCAGCCCCAGCATTTT. The encoded protein is CASSPGTGRQPQHF.

This clone was counted only a few times. This chain connects TRBV10-3 to TRBJ2-1; unclear D gene. The V end lost 5 bases, the J end lost 5 bases, and 10 bases lay between the germline ends. Per the germline V gene, CDR1 is ENHRY and CDR2 is SYGVKD. CDR3 length equals 13 residues. CDR3: CAISSNKNNEQFF. The DNA for the CDR3 is TGTGCCATCAGTTCCAACAAGAACAATGAGCAGTTCTTC.

A few counts support this clone. The V and J genes are TRBV6-4 and TRBJ2-1; D is uncertain. Germline V gene sequence: CDR1 MRHNA, CDR2 SNTAGT. The CDR3 runs to 15 residues. V gave up 5 bases and J gave up 3 bases, with 14 bases separating them. CDR3 sequence: CASSYIRQSYNEQFF. CDR3 DNA: TGTGCCAGCAGTTACATACGGCAGAGCTACAATGAGCAGTTCTTC.

The chain combines TRBV7-2 with TRBJ2-7; no firm D call. Germline CDR1 reads SGHTA; CDR2 reads FQGNSA. The CDR3 is 16 amino acids. The V end lost 2 bases, the J end lost 6 bases, and 20 bases lay between the germline ends. The CDR3 loop reads CASSLTYEPRNSEQYF. The CDR3 DNA reads as TGTGCCAGCAGCTTAACATACGAGCCTCGAAACTCCGAGCAGTACTTC.

This clone was recorded many times. The chain combines TRBV7-2 with TRBJ2-1; a weak D match, TRBD1 (5 bases). Germline CDR1 SGHTA, CDR2 FQGNSA. This CDR3 region has 16 residues. With 1 base removed from V and 6 bases from J, the gap between germline ends came to 16 bases. This CDR3 reads CASSLVGAGFVNEQFF. The CDR3 DNA reads as TGTGCCAGCAGCTTAGTTGGCGCAGGGTTTGTCAATGAGCAGTTCTTC. The full variable domain, with the rest looked up from reference TRBV7-2 and TRBJ2-1, is GAGVSQSPSNKVTEKGKDVELRCDPISGHTALYWYRQSLGQGLEFLIYFQGNSAPDKSGLPSDRFSAERTGGSVSTLTIQRTQQEDSAVYLCASSLVGAGFVNEQFFGPGTRLTVL.

The chain links TRBV15 to TRBJ2-1; unclear D gene. This CDR3 has 12 amino acids. V was pared by 3 bases and J by 0 bases, with 0 bases between. Germline CDR1 LNHNV, CDR2 YYDKDF (reference sequence). The CDR3 DNA sequence: TGTGCCACCAGCAGCTCCTACAATGAGCAGTTCTTC. Encoded protein: CATSSSYNEQFF.

The V call is TRBV28, the J call TRBJ1-5; D not resolved. The CDR3 loop spans 12 amino acids. Looked up from germline, CDR1 is MDHEN and CDR2 is SYDVKM. Between the trimmed V and J ends, which lost 7 bases and 4 bases, there was a span of 8 bases. This CDR3 reads CASNPGNQPQHF. The CDR3 nucleotides are TGTGCCAGCAATCCAGGAAATCAGCCCCAGCATTTT.

This clone came up many times. The chain employs TRBV4-1 and TRBJ2-1; TRBD1 matches at 7 bases. The trim removed 3 bases at V and 14 bases at J, leaving 13 bases unmatched. The CDR3 is 14 amino acids. Per the germline V gene, CDR1 is MGHRA and CDR2 is YSYEKL. The CDR3 sequence: CASSQGLNRGKEFF. Written as DNA, the CDR3 is TGCGCCAGCAGCCAGGGATTAAACAGGGGCAAGGAGTTCTTC.

The chain links TRBV2 to TRBJ2-1; TRBD2 aligns across 9 bases. The CDR3 covers 13 residues. The germline V gene encodes CDR1 SNHLY and CDR2 FYNNEI. V lost 9 bases and J lost 5; bases outside the gene matches: 5. CDR3: CASRLAADNEQFF. Written as DNA, the CDR3 is TGTGCCAGTAGACTAGCGGCAGACAATGAGCAGTTCTTC.

This clone was detected many times. This sample includes further DNA sequences coding for the same CDR3. This sequence joins TRBV7-2 and TRBJ2-1; D is unresolved. The CDR3 runs 15 residues. Between the trimmed V and J ends, which lost 2 bases and 0 bases, there was a span of 8 bases. Germline V CDR1 and CDR2: SGHTA, FQGNSA. The CDR3 DNA is TGTGCCAGCAGCTTAACGACGAGCTCCTACAATGAGCAGTTCTTC. Protein: CASSLTTSSYNEQFF.

Only a few counts were recorded for this clone. The chain recombines TRBV5-4 with TRBJ2-1, with 7 bases lining up with TRBD2. There are 15 residues in the CDR3. The V segment lost 3 bases and the J segment 8 bases; nucleotides outside the gene matches: 11. Per germline, CDR1 SGHNT and CDR2 YYREEE (reference sequence). The CDR3 here is CASSSTSEIIYEQFF. CDR3 coding DNA: TGTGCCAGCAGCTCCACTAGCGAGATTATATATGAGCAGTTCTTC.

The genes are TRBV29-1 and TRBJ2-6; TRBD1 aligns across 7 bases. CDR3 size: 14 residues. Germline CDR1 and CDR2: SQVTM and ANQGSEA. V dropped 7 bases and J dropped 3; count of bases not matched to a gene: 6. The DNA of the CDR3 is TGCAGCGCCAAGACAGGGTTTGGGGCCAACGTCCTGACTTTC. Translating gives CSAKTGFGANVLTF.

V and J are TRBV11-2 and TRBJ1-5; D is ambiguous. The CDR3 has 13 residues. CDR1 is SGHAT and CDR2 is FQNNGV in the germline V gene. Trimming cost V 1 base and J 4 bases, with 5 bases left between them. CDR3 sequence reads: CASSLAENQPQHF. The DNA of the CDR3 is TGTGCCAGCAGCTTAGCGGAAAATCAGCCCCAGCATTTT.

This clone has only a few counts. The chain uses TRBV2 and TRBJ2-7; 11 nucleotides line up with TRBD1. Germline lookup yields CDR1 SNHLY and CDR2 FYNNEI. V dropped 6 bases and J dropped 6; count of bases not matched to a gene: 7. The CDR3 runs 14 residues. The CDR3 sequence: CASRDRGPLTEQYF. The CDR3 DNA reads TGTGCCAGCAGGGACAGGGGGCCCTTAACCGAGCAGTACTTC.

The sample holds a few counts of this clone. This CDR3 is CASSPPISGTDTQYF. The CDR3 DNA follows: TGTGCCAGCAGCCCACCTATAAGCGGCACAGATACGCAGTATTTT. V and J are TRBV7-2 and TRBJ2-3, with unresolved D. The CDR3 totals 15 residues. Deletions cut 5 bases from V and 1 base from J, with 13 bases between. The V gene's germline CDR1 is SGHTA and CDR2 FQGNSA.

This clone was detected a few times. The V call is TRBV19, the J call TRBJ1-5; tentative D call: TRBD1 (5 bases). The V gene's germline CDR1 is LNHDA and CDR2 SQIVND (reference sequence). The CDR3 contains 14 residues. V was shortened by 9 bases and J by 7 bases, with 19 bases between the two germline ends. The CDR3 is CASEVQGIWQPQHF. Here the CDR3 DNA reads TGTGCCAGCGAAGTCCAGGGAATATGGCAGCCCCAGCATTTT.

The chain couples TRBV27 to TRBJ2-3; 8 nucleotides line up with TRBD2. Unmatched junction bases numbered 7, after V lost 3 bases and J lost 5 bases. CDR3 length: 15 residues. Germline loops: CDR1 MNHEY, CDR2 SMNVEV (reference sequence). Written as DNA, the CDR3 is TGTGCCAGCAGTTTCCGACGGGAGGGAGGAGATACGCAGTATTTT. As protein: CASSFRREGGDTQYF.

This clone occurred a few times. This chain connects TRBV6-6 to TRBJ2-5, with D unclear. V was clipped by 7 bases and J by 5 bases, with 8 bases between them. Germline CDR1 MNHNY, CDR2 SVGAGI (reference sequence). The length of the CDR3 is 11 residues. The CDR3 DNA reads TGTGCCAGCAAAATAGGGGAGACCCAGTACTTC. Amino acids: CASKIGETQYF.

The rearrangement joins TRBV11-2 to TRBJ2-1; D gene uncertain. The CDR3 is made up of 10 amino acids. Germline CDR1 SGHAT, CDR2 FQNNGV. The ends were cut back, 4 bases at V and 13 bases at J, with 8 bases in the middle. This CDR3 reads CASSYPPQFF. The CDR3 DNA follows: TGTGCCAGCAGCTATCCCCCACAGTTCTTC.

The CDR3 region is CASSRLSATDTQYF. CDR3 coding DNA: TGTGCCAGCAGCCGGTTATCGGCCACAGATACGCAGTATTTT. The chain employs TRBV2 and TRBJ2-3; D is unclear. CDR1 and CDR2 from the germline V gene are SNHLY and FYNNEI. The V end lost 6 bases, the J end lost 2 bases, and 12 bases lay between the germline ends. The CDR3 runs 14 residues.

This clone was detected only a few times. The chain employs TRBV19 and TRBJ2-1, with D perhaps assigned TRBD1 or TRBD2 (5 bases each). Germline V gives CDR1 LNHDA, CDR2 SQIVND (reference sequence). The CDR3 sequence is 13 residues long. Trimming pared 9 bases from V and 4 bases from J, leaving 13 bases between. The CDR3: CASRYGGYNEQFF. CDR3 in DNA: TGTGCCAGCAGGTATGGGGGTTACAATGAGCAGTTCTTC.

In this sample, this clone turned up a few times. The chain couples TRBV6-6 to TRBJ1-5; TRBD1 matches at 8 bases. The CDR3 contains 16 residues. V was clipped by 5 bases and J by 2 bases; unmatched bases: 8. CDR1 and CDR2 (germline): MNHNY, SVGAGI (reference sequence). The CDR3 loop is CASSPSDRGRNQPQHF. The CDR3 bases are TGTGCCAGCAGTCCCTCAGACAGGGGCCGCAATCAGCCCCAGCATTTT.

This clone has just a few counts. The chain links TRBV7-9 to TRBJ2-3; D is unclear. Trimming pared 5 bases from V and 6 bases from J, leaving 9 bases between. This CDR3 comprises 12 residues. Germline values: CDR1 SEHNR, CDR2 FQNEAQ (reference sequence). The CDR3 loop reads CASSILGDTQYF. The CDR3 DNA is TGTGCCAGCAGCATTTTGGGGGATACGCAGTATTTT.